The 27 T cell receptor beta chains given below trace back to one sample, sequenced in a study of T-cell reconstitution after alpha-beta-depleted transplantation in children. TCRbeta library preparation incorporated unique molecular identifiers. From the PCR reads, TCRdb called clonotypes with MiXCR, one entry per CDR3 protein. Of about 420,000 distinct CDR3 sequences in the sample, 15% to 20% were seen once. The material was PBMCs, mostly from graft donor cells, obtained 360 days after TCRalphabeta/CD19-depleted stem cell transplant. These receptors were taken from a boy less than two years old who had a stem cell transplant for Wiskott-Aldrich syndrome, so the T cells may come from the graft donor.

This chain connects TRBV5-6 to TRBJ2-1, with D possibly matching TRBD2 (6 bases). This CDR3 has 15 amino acids. Germline V gene sequence: CDR1 SGHDT, CDR2 YYEEEE. V gave up 2 bases and J gave up 4 bases, with 13 bases separating them. CDR3 residues: CASSFRRREYNEQFF. The CDR3 bases are TGTGCCAGCAGCTTTCGAAGGCGGGAATACAATGAGCAGTTCTTC.

This clonotype was seen more than once but under ten times. This sequence joins TRBV12-3 or TRBV12-4 and TRBJ2-5, with 7 bases fitting TRBD1. V trimming: 5 bases; J trimming: 3 bases; junction bases outside the gene matches: 9. The CDR3 loop spans 15 amino acids. The CDR3 DNA is TGTGCCAGCAGTCCTACAGGGGAGAAGAAAGAGACCCAGTACTTC. It codes for CASSPTGEKKETQYF.

CDR3 sequence: CASSLGPVGDEQYF. Here the CDR3 DNA reads TGCGCCAGCAGCTTGGGGCCCGTGGGGGACGAGCAGTACTTC. The J gene is TRBJ2-7, the V gene TRBV5-1, with D perhaps matching TRBD1 or TRBD2 (5 bases each). Germline CDR1 and CDR2: SGHRS and YFSETQ. CDR3 size: 14 residues. V gave up 0 bases and J gave up 5 bases, with 12 bases separating them.

This clonotype was counted between two and nine times. The chain employs TRBV12-3 or TRBV12-4 and TRBJ2-3; 7 bases map to TRBD2. CDR3 length: 13 amino acids. V dropped 6 bases and J dropped 6; count of bases not matched to a gene: 6. CDR3: CASRDGGRDTQYF. The CDR3 nucleotides read TGTGCCAGCAGAGACGGGGGGAGGGATACGCAGTATTTT.

This clonotype appeared a single time. This chain connects TRBV6-5 to TRBJ2-1; D may be TRBD1 (6 bases). This CDR3 comprises 16 residues. Trimming cost V 0 bases and J 4 bases, with 13 bases left between them. Germline CDR1 is MNHEY and CDR2 is SVGAGI. CDR3 nucleotides: TGTGCCAGCAGTTACTCATCTGGCAGGGGTTACAATGAGCAGTTCTTC. The encoded protein is CASSYSSGRGYNEQFF.

This clonotype was seen only a few times. CDR3 in DNA: TGTGCCAGCAGTCACAGGGCCCCCTACGAGCAGTACTTC. The encoded protein is CASSHRAPYEQYF. The V gene is TRBV12-3 or TRBV12-4, the J gene TRBJ2-7; tentatively, D is TRBD1 (6 bases). The V end was cut by 5 bases, the J end by 2 bases, with 10 bases between. The CDR3 sequence is 13 residues long.

This clonotype was observed a few times. The chain couples TRBV11-2 to TRBJ2-7, with a possible D match to TRBD1 (6 bases). CDR1 and CDR2 from the germline V gene are SGHAT and FQNNGV. V shed 3 bases and J shed 3 bases, with 15 bases lying between them. This CDR3 region has 15 residues. This CDR3 reads CASSFRLPRGYEQYF. The CDR3 nucleotides read TGTGCCAGCAGCTTCAGACTACCCAGGGGCTACGAGCAGTACTTC.

V is TRBV11-2 and J is TRBJ2-5, with TRBD2 identical over 10 bases. The CDR3 runs 20 residues. V shed 2 bases, J shed 4 bases, and the junction held 19 bases outside the gene matches. The V gene's germline CDR1 is SGHAT and CDR2 FQNNGV. The CDR3 DNA follows: TGTGCCAGCAGCTTATATCCAGGGCCACGTAGCGGGAGGCTGGGAGAGACCCAGTACTTC. As protein: CASSLYPGPRSGRLGETQYF.

In its sample, this clonotype was seen a few times. The V and J genes are TRBV7-6 and TRBJ2-7; 13 bases are a match to TRBD2. V shed 0 bases and J 2 bases; nucleotides not matched to a gene: 4. CDR1 is SGHVS, CDR2 FNYEAQ, per germline. CDR3 size: 17 residues. CDR3 loop: CASSLAPTSGRAYEQYF. The DNA of the CDR3 is TGTGCCAGCAGCTTAGCCCCTACTAGCGGGAGGGCCTACGAGCAGTACTTC.

This clonotype was recorded a few times. V is TRBV3-1 and J is TRBJ1-2, with 9 bases aligning to TRBD1. V was clipped by 5 bases and J by 6 bases; unmatched bases: 7. This CDR3 is built from 14 residues. CDR1 is LGHDT and CDR2 is YNNKEL in the germline V gene (reference sequence). The CDR3 DNA reads as TGTGCCAGCAGCTACTCCGGGACAGGGCATGGCTACACCTTC. Residues: CASSYSGTGHGYTF.

Only a few counts were recorded for this clonotype. The chain has TRBV29-1 and TRBJ2-3; TRBD2 is a possible D gene (6 bases). The V gene's germline CDR1 is SQVTM and CDR2 ANQGSEA. The V end was cut by 6 bases, the J end by 4 bases, with 14 bases between. The CDR3 spans 13 residues. CDR3 coding DNA: TGCAGCGTAGTTGGAGGGTTTGCAGATACGCAGTATTTT. Translated: CSVVGGFADTQYF.

This clonotype was detected many times. This chain uses TRBV21-1 with TRBJ1-2. TRBV21-1 is tagged as a pseudogene. The CDR3 totals 16 residues. The CDR3 loop reads CASTAPRTRLVYGYTF. For the CDR3, the DNA is TGTGCCAGCACAGCTCCCAGGACTAGACTAGTCTATGGCTACACCTTC.

This clonotype came up a few times. The genes are TRBV24-1 and TRBJ2-1, with TRBD2 matching 7 bases. This CDR3 has 16 residues. J was trimmed by 7 bases and V by 0 bases; bases with no gene match: 8. CDR1 KGHDR and CDR2 SFDVKD come from the germline V gene. CDR3 nucleotide sequence: TGTGCCACCAGTGATTTGAGCGGGAAGGGATCAAATGAGCAGTTCTTC. Translation gives CATSDLSGKGSNEQFF.

The chain carries TRBV30 and TRBJ2-5, with 9 bases fitting TRBD2. This CDR3 has 14 residues. Germline lookup yields CDR1 GTSNPN and CDR2 SVGIG (reference sequence). Losses at the gene ends were 2 bases for V and 0 bases for J; bases not matched to a gene: 1. The chain's CDR3 is CAWSSGGYQETQYF. The DNA for the CDR3 is TGTGCCTGGAGTAGCGGGGGGTACCAAGAGACCCAGTACTTC. Drawing the rest from reference TRBV30 and TRBJ2-5, the complete variable domain is SQTIHQWPATLVQPVGSPLSLECTVEGTSNPNLYWYRQAAGRGLQLLFYSVGIGQISSEVPQNLSASRPQDRQFILSSKKLLLSDSGFYLCAWSSGGYQETQYFGPGTRLLVL.

The genes are TRBV20-1 and TRBJ2-4, with 13 bases that match TRBD2. This CDR3 has 17 residues. Unmatched junction bases numbered 12, after V lost 2 bases and J lost 8 bases. Germline values: CDR1 DFQATT, CDR2 SNEGSKA (reference sequence). The CDR3 sequence is CSARSPGLAGLSDIQYF. Written as DNA, the CDR3 is TGCAGTGCTAGAAGCCCGGGACTAGCGGGACTTTCGGACATTCAGTACTTC.

This clonotype appeared a few times. The chain couples TRBV2 to TRBJ2-2; D not certain. Trimming took off 2 bases at V and 7 bases at J, with 11 bases between the two ends. In germline, CDR1 is SNHLY, CDR2 FYNNEI. The CDR3 has 14 amino acids. The DNA of the CDR3 is TGTGCCAGCAGTGAATGGGCTCAAATCGGGGAGCTGTTTTTT. As protein: CASSEWAQIGELFF.

The chain uses TRBV7-9 and TRBJ2-1, with 8 bases lining up with TRBD2. This CDR3 has 16 amino acids. V trimming: 2 bases; J trimming: 8 bases; junction bases outside the gene matches: 11. The germline CDR1 and CDR2 sequences are SEHNR and FQNEAQ (reference sequence). The CDR3 bases are TGTGCCAGCAGCTTATGGGGACTAGGACTACGGGATGAGCAGTTCTTC. Translated, it gives CASSLWGLGLRDEQFF.

This clonotype occurred a few times. V is TRBV12-3 or TRBV12-4 and J is TRBJ2-3, with no clear D. V lost 5 bases, J lost 3 bases, and 21 bases lay in between. CDR3 length: 17 residues. CDR3 sequence (DNA): TGTGCCAGCAGTCCCACTCCCCGAGGTTGGGGAACAGATACGCAGTATTTT. Its translation: CASSPTPRGWGTDTQYF.

V usage is TRBV4-1 and J usage is TRBJ2-1; the D is unclear. V lost 0 bases to trimming and J lost 0 bases, with 15 bases between them. Germline V gives CDR1 MGHRA, CDR2 YSYEKL. The CDR3 spans 18 residues. The CDR3 sequence: CASSQEGLLLSSYNEQFF. The CDR3, as DNA: TGCGCCAGCAGCCAAGAGGGCCTCCTTCTAAGCTCCTACAATGAGCAGTTCTTC.

This clonotype was counted at least ten times. The rearrangement uses TRBV7-9 and TRBJ2-7, with TRBD2 identical over 9 bases. The CDR3 loop spans 17 amino acids. The V and J ends lost 1 base and 2 bases, in that order; junction bases with no gene match: 9. The germline gives CDR1 SEHNR, CDR2 FQNEAQ (reference sequence). Written as DNA, the CDR3 is TGTGCCAGCAGCTTAGGGCTCTCTAGCGGGATAACCTACGAGCAGTACTTC. Its protein product is CASSLGLSSGITYEQYF. Full variable domain (outside the CDR3, taken from reference TRBV7-9 and TRBJ2-7): DTGVSQNPRHKITKRGQNVTFRCDPISEHNRLYWYRQTLGQGPEFLTYFQNEAQLEKSRLLSDRFSAERPKGSFSTLEIQRTEQGDSAMYLCASSLGLSSGITYEQYFGPGTRLTVT.

This sequence joins TRBV7-2 and TRBJ2-3; 10 nucleotides match TRBD2. CDR1 and CDR2 (germline): SGHTA, FQGNSA. CDR3 length: 18 residues. V was pared by 0 bases and J by 3 bases, with 9 bases of the junction left unmatched. CDR3 nucleotides: TGTGCCAGCAGCTTAGCCGGATGGGCTAGCGGGAGTACAGATACGCAGTATTTT. Its protein product is CASSLAGWASGSTDTQYF. The complete variable domain, with remaining parts taken from reference TRBV7-2 and TRBJ2-3, reads GAGVSQSPSNKVTEKGKDVELRCDPISGHTALYWYRQSLGQGLEFLIYFQGNSAPDKSGLPSDRFSAERTGGSVSTLTIQRTQQEDSAVYLCASSLAGWASGSTDTQYFGPGTRLTVL.

This clonotype was detected only a few times. J is TRBJ2-7 and V is TRBV3-1; 9 positions match TRBD1. Losses at the gene ends were 1 base for V and 9 bases for J; bases not matched to a gene: 13. Germline loops: CDR1 LGHDT, CDR2 YNNKEL (reference sequence). The CDR3 is 16 residues long. The CDR3 spells CASSQGGTGRSIGQYF. The CDR3 DNA sequence: TGTGCCAGCAGCCAAGGGGGGACAGGGCGGTCTATTGGGCAGTACTTC.

Only a few counts were recorded for this clonotype. This CDR3 reads CAISESGGLNYEQYF. CDR3 in DNA: TGTGCCATCAGTGAGTCAGGGGGCTTAAACTACGAGCAGTACTTC. The chain links TRBV10-3 to TRBJ2-7; 7 nucleotides agree with TRBD1. This CDR3 has 15 residues. CDR1 and CDR2 (germline): ENHRY, SYGVKD. J lost 3 bases, V lost 0 bases, and 5 bases had no gene match.

This sequence joins TRBV20-1 and TRBJ2-7; TRBD2 might be the D (5 bases). This CDR3 region has 13 residues. With 2 bases removed from V and 4 bases from J, the gap between germline ends came to 12 bases. From germline, CDR1 is DFQATT and CDR2 SNEGSKA (reference sequence). CDR3 residues: CSARLDSLYEQYF. In DNA form, the CDR3 reads TGCAGTGCTAGACTGGACTCCCTTTACGAGCAGTACTTC.

This clonotype was detected a few times. J is TRBJ1-3 and V is TRBV20-1; D might be TRBD1 (6 bases). This CDR3 has 14 amino acids. Germline V CDR1 and CDR2: DFQATT, SNEGSKA (reference sequence). Trimming stripped 5 bases from V and 2 bases from J, with 13 bases between. CDR3 DNA sequence: TGCAGTGCTCTAATAGGGGGGGCTGGAAACACCATATATTTT. It encodes CSALIGGAGNTIYF.

This clonotype was recorded many times. The rearrangement uses TRBV4-3 and TRBJ2-2, with D maybe TRBD1 (6 bases). V lost 0 bases and J 0 bases, leaving 17 bases between the germline ends. Germline lookup yields CDR1 LGHNA and CDR2 YSLEER. This CDR3 is built from 19 residues. CDR3 in DNA: TGCGCCAGCAGCCAAGATTTGAACCTGGGGGCTGCGAACACCGGGGAGCTGTTTTTT. As protein: CASSQDLNLGAANTGELFF.

This clonotype has more than one count but fewer than ten. The gene calls are TRBV7-2 and TRBJ1-5; D call uncertain. V shed 5 bases and J shed 2 bases, with 7 bases lying between them. In germline, CDR1 is SGHTA, CDR2 FQGNSA. The CDR3 spans 13 residues. The CDR3 DNA is TGTGCCAGCAGCCCGGACGGCAATCAGCCCCAGCATTTT. Protein product: CASSPDGNQPQHF.